This TCR beta chain was found in a study of T cell responses to AZD1222 COVID-19 vaccine. Across the study: Doses given second, at about 4 or about 12 weeks, were pooled. Study findings and constraints: Clonal diversity may have been underestimated, and the donors were mostly white British, with more females than males. Along spike, vaccine-associated CD4 TCRs were found throughout, with dominance at 160-218 and 743-854. Increased Spike-specific TCR breadth and depth were observed after two AZD1222 doses.

Germline-derived CDR1 and CDR2 are SGHAT and FQDESV (reference sequence). The CDR3 totals 14 residues. Trimming removed 4 bases from V and 6 bases from J, with 16 bases in between. TCRdb's table, derived via immunoSEQ multiplex PCR, lists solely in-frame clones and lacks some. Counted here are over 65,000 clones, about 87% occurring once; the ten biggest clones make up 5.7%. To note about this clone: Its antigen is undetermined.

The V call is TRBV11-1, the J call TRBJ2-7; D might be TRBD1 (6 bases). The source material was peripheral blood, sampled on day 0 of AZD1222 vaccination. The source is an adult in good health. CDR3 coding DNA: TGTGCCAGCAGCTCCACGCTCCAGGGGCGCGAGCAGTACTTC. Its translation is CASSSTLQGREQYF.